The 4 T cell receptor beta chains presented below share a single source sample, sequenced in a study of type 1 regulatory T cells. Their antigens are not known. TCRdb used MiXCR to reprocess the reads, holding one entry per CDR3 protein. This sample carries some 15,000 distinct CDR3 sequences, roughly 15% of them seen once, and the ten largest clones take just over 15%. The specimen was cultured T cells, either the whole culture or a sorted T cell fraction (not recorded which). The source is a human donor in good health.

This clonotype counts as medium-sized. The V call is TRBV6-2 or TRBV6-3, the J call TRBJ1-1; D is uncertain. Trimming left V 8 bases short and J 0 bases short, with 10 bases between. Germline values: CDR1 MNHEY, CDR2 SVGEGT. There are 13 residues in the CDR3. The CDR3 region is CASRRILNTEAFF. The CDR3, as DNA: TGTGCCAGCCGTCGGATACTGAACACTGAAGCTTTCTTT.

This clonotype was counted ten times or more. The rearrangement links TRBV20-1 to TRBJ1-4; 7 bases are a match to TRBD1. The V and J ends lost 6 bases and 8 bases, in that order; junction bases with no gene match: 9. CDR1 is DFQATT, CDR2 SNEGSKA, per germline (reference sequence). The CDR3 extends over 13 amino acids. This CDR3 is CSARTGAGEKLFF. CDR3 DNA sequence: TGCAGTGCGAGAACAGGGGCAGGGGAAAAACTGTTTTTT.

This clonotype was counted many times. The chain recombines TRBV29-1 with TRBJ2-2; D gene ambiguous. Trimming removed 6 bases at V and 1 base at J, with 15 bases between. Per germline, CDR1 SQVTM and CDR2 ANQGSEA. The CDR3 is 15 residues long. The CDR3 reads CSVVVGSLNTGELFF. CDR3 coding DNA: TGCAGCGTGGTTGTAGGGTCCTTGAACACCGGGGAGCTGTTTTTT.

This clonotype was seen only once. The chain has TRBV20-1 and TRBJ1-1, with D perhaps matching TRBD1 (6 bases). There are 14 residues in the CDR3. V lost 3 bases and J lost 1, with 12 bases in between. Germline V CDR1 and CDR2: DFQATT, SNEGSKA (reference sequence). The CDR3 DNA reads as TGCAGTGCTAGGGGGGGGCTGGGGAACACTGAAGCTTTCTTT. Its protein product is CSARGGLGNTEAFF.